Listed here are 24 T cell receptor beta chains from one sample, sequenced in a study of identifying expanded T cells in peripheral blood. Only in-frame clones appear in the TCRdb table, and some are missing; sequencing was by immunoSEQ multiplex PCR. This sample carries tens of thousands of clones, approximately 91% of them seen once, and the ten largest clones take approximately 5%. The sample was blood. Source of these receptors: a person aged 18-70 years in good health.

This chain joins TRBV2 and TRBJ1-1; 7 bases are a match to TRBD1. This CDR3 has 14 residues. The germline gives CDR1 SNHLY, CDR2 FYNNEI. J was trimmed by 0 bases and V by 7 bases; bases with no gene match: 5. The CDR3 region is CASTTGPVNTEAFF. The CDR3 DNA reads TGTGCCAGCACGACAGGGCCCGTGAACACTGAAGCTTTCTTT.

The chain combines TRBV19 with TRBJ2-1; 7 nucleotides line up with TRBD2. V shed 6 bases, J shed 8 bases, and the junction held 4 bases outside the gene matches. The CDR3 runs to 12 residues. Germline loops: CDR1 LNHDA, CDR2 SQIVND (reference sequence). The CDR3 is CASSGRSDEQFF. The CDR3 DNA is TGTGCCAGTAGCGGGAGGTCCGATGAGCAGTTCTTC.

The rearrangement uses TRBV7-9 and TRBJ1-3, with no clear D. Trimming took off 0 bases at V and 0 bases at J, with 12 bases between the two ends. The CDR3 has 17 residues. Germline assignment: CDR1 SEHNR and CDR2 FQNEAQ (reference sequence). For the CDR3, the DNA is TGTGCCAGCAGCTTAGCGACGAGGGCCAGCTCTGGAAACACCATATATTTT. Translated: CASSLATRASSGNTIYF. The complete variable domain, with remaining parts taken from reference TRBV7-9 and TRBJ1-3, reads DTGVSQNPRHKITKRGQNVTFRCDPISEHNRLYWYRQTLGQGPEFLTYFQNEAQLEKSRLLSDRFSAERPKGSFSTLEIQRTEQGDSAMYLCASSLATRASSGNTIYFGEGSWLTVV.

CDR3 sequence: CASSVAGLFTDTQYF. The CDR3 bases are TGTGCCAGCAGCGTAGCTGGGTTATTCACAGATACGCAGTATTTT. V usage is TRBV9 and J usage is TRBJ2-3, with no clear D. This CDR3 has 15 residues. CDR1 and CDR2 (germline): SGDLS, YYNGEE. Trimming removed 0 bases from V and 2 bases from J, with 10 bases in between.

The J gene is TRBJ1-2, the V gene TRBV7-2; TRBD1 might be the D (6 bases). CDR1 SGHTA and CDR2 FQGNSA come from the germline V gene. V lost 2 bases and J 0 bases, leaving 22 bases between the germline ends. This CDR3 is 19 amino acids long. This CDR3 is CASSLKGGGQGNPNYGYTF. DNA of the CDR3: TGTGCCAGCAGCTTAAAGGGGGGCGGGCAGGGTAATCCTAACTATGGCTACACCTTC.

The V gene is TRBV15, the J gene TRBJ2-1; D is uncertain. The CDR3 extends over 14 amino acids. The ends were cut back, 8 bases at V and 5 bases at J, with 16 bases in the middle. CDR1 is LNHNV, CDR2 YYDKDF, per germline (reference sequence). The CDR3 is CATRPTERHNEQFF. CDR3 nucleotide sequence: TGTGCCACCCGTCCCACGGAAAGACACAATGAGCAGTTCTTC.

CDR3 nucleotide sequence: TGCAGCGTTGATGATGGGGGCACAGATACGCAGTATTTT. Its translation is CSVDDGGTDTQYF. The chain combines TRBV29-1 with TRBJ2-3, with no clear D. CDR1 SQVTM and CDR2 ANQGSEA come from the germline V gene. V was cut by 3 bases and J by 1 base, with 8 bases left in between. This CDR3 has 13 amino acids.

The sample holds a few counts of this clone. The chain links TRBV7-9 to TRBJ2-2; D is possibly TRBD1 or TRBD2 (5 bases each). The CDR3 length is 14 residues. Germline V gene lookup returns CDR1 SEHNR and CDR2 FQNEAQ (reference sequence). V lost 5 bases, J lost 5 bases, and 12 bases lay in between. The DNA of the CDR3 is TGTGCCAGCAGCCTCAACTGGGGGACCGGGGAGCTGTTTTTT. Translating gives CASSLNWGTGELFF. The full variable domain, in which reference TRBV7-9 and TRBJ2-2 provide the parts outside the CDR3, is DTGVSQNPRHKITKRGQNVTFRCDPISEHNRLYWYRQTLGQGPEFLTYFQNEAQLEKSRLLSDRFSAERPKGSFSTLEIQRTEQGDSAMYLCASSLNWGTGELFFGEGSRLTVL.

V usage is TRBV7-3 and J usage is TRBJ1-3, with a tentative D call TRBD1 (5 bases). This CDR3 contains 14 residues. V was cut by 5 bases and J by 3 bases, with 11 bases left in between. From germline, CDR1 is SGHTA and CDR2 FQGTGA. The CDR3 DNA is TGTGCCAGCAGCCCGGGGACGGATGGAAACACCATATATTTT. This codes for CASSPGTDGNTIYF.

The chain uses TRBV2 and TRBJ2-1, with TRBD2 as a possible D gene (7 bases). This CDR3 spans 13 amino acids. Trimming left V 8 bases short and J 7 bases short, with 15 bases between. Per germline, CDR1 SNHLY and CDR2 FYNNEI. The CDR3 DNA follows: TGTGCCAGCCAGGGGCGGGGGAGAAATGAGCAGTTCTTC. This gives the protein CASQGRGRNEQFF. The variable domain in full, with the rest retrieved from reference TRBV2 and TRBJ2-1, is EPEVTQTPSHQVTQMGQEVILRCVPISNHLYFYWYRQILGQKVEFLVSFYNNEISEKSEIFDDQFSVERPDGSNFTLKIRSTKLEDSAMYFCASQGRGRNEQFFGPGTRLTVL.

The chain uses TRBV7-2 and TRBJ2-2, with D perhaps being TRBD1 or TRBD2 (6 bases each). Germline CDR1 is SGHTA and CDR2 is FQGNSA. This CDR3 contains 17 residues. Trimming left V 7 bases short and J 0 bases short, with 18 bases between. Written as DNA, the CDR3 is TGTGCCAGCACCCCGAGGGGCGGGACAACGAACACCGGGGAGCTGTTTTTT. Its protein product is CASTPRGGTTNTGELFF.

This sequence joins TRBV30 and TRBJ2-1, with D possibly being TRBD1 (8 bases). The CDR3 has 15 residues. Per germline, CDR1 GTSNPN and CDR2 SVGIG (reference sequence). The V end lost 4 bases, the J end lost 4 bases, and 17 bases lay between the germline ends. The CDR3 is CAWNTGGAGYNEQFF. DNA of the CDR3: TGTGCCTGGAACACAGGGGGAGCGGGATACAATGAGCAGTTCTTC.

The gene calls are TRBV4-1 and TRBJ2-1; no reliable D call. The germline V gene has CDR1 MGHRA and CDR2 YSYEKL. Trimming pared 1 base from V and 5 bases from J, leaving 9 bases between. CDR3 size: 14 residues. The chain's CDR3 is CASSQVVRNNEQFF. The DNA for the CDR3 is TGCGCCAGCAGCCAAGTGGTCCGGAACAATGAGCAGTTCTTC.

This sequence joins TRBV10-3 and TRBJ1-1; D not certain. The CDR3 is made up of 13 amino acids. The germline V and J ends were trimmed by 8 bases and 0 bases, with 10 bases remaining between them. Germline CDR1 is ENHRY and CDR2 is SYGVKD. Here the CDR3 DNA reads TGTGCCATCGCCGGAAAGATGAACACTGAAGCTTTCTTT. It is translated as CAIAGKMNTEAFF.

The rearrangement links TRBV6-4 to TRBJ1-1; D unclear. Germline V CDR1 and CDR2: MRHNA, SNTAGT. There are 15 residues in the CDR3. Trimming took 0 bases from V and 4 from J, leaving 12 bases between them. In nucleotides, the CDR3 is TGTGCCAGCAGTGACTCGAAGTCGGGTCGCACTGAAGCTTTCTTT. Translation gives CASSDSKSGRTEAFF.

The chain is built from TRBV14 and TRBJ2-1; 8 nucleotides align to TRBD1. The germline CDR1 and CDR2 sequences are SGHDN and FVKESK. The CDR3 length is 15 residues. The J segment lost 4 bases and the V segment lost 2 bases, leaving 4 bases of the junction unmatched. The CDR3 sequence: CASSQSGTGYNEQFF. In nucleotides, the CDR3 is TGTGCCAGCAGCCAATCCGGGACAGGTTACAATGAGCAGTTCTTC.

The chain carries TRBV9 and TRBJ2-5, with D perhaps matching TRBD1 or TRBD2 (5 bases each). The CDR3 has 15 residues. Germline loops: CDR1 SGDLS, CDR2 YYNGEE. The V end was cut by 4 bases, the J end by 5 bases, with 18 bases between. The chain's CDR3 is CASSPAGTPTETQYF. The CDR3 DNA sequence: TGTGCCAGCAGCCCTGCCGGGACCCCGACCGAGACCCAGTACTTC.

This chain connects TRBV7-8 to TRBJ1-1; unclear D gene. CDR3 length equals 11 residues. Trimming cost V 8 bases and J 1 base, with 5 bases left between them. Germline V gene lookup returns CDR1 SGHVS and CDR2 FQNEAQ. CDR3 loop: CASLGNTEAFF. Here the CDR3 DNA reads TGTGCCAGCTTGGGGAACACTGAAGCTTTCTTT.

V usage is TRBV7-2 and J usage is TRBJ1-2, with D unresolved. Looked up from germline, CDR1 is SGHTA and CDR2 is FQGNSA. V was trimmed by 5 bases and J by 6 bases, leaving 13 bases between them. This CDR3 is built from 13 residues. The CDR3 here is CASSLRVANGYTF. The CDR3 coding sequence is TGTGCCAGCAGCCTAAGGGTGGCAAATGGCTACACCTTC.

The chain is built from TRBV19 and TRBJ1-6; no clear D. Per the germline V gene, CDR1 is LNHDA and CDR2 is SQIVND (reference sequence). CDR3 length: 17 residues. Trimming stripped 5 bases from V and 0 bases from J, with 14 bases between. The CDR3 nucleotides are TGTGCCAGTAGTCTCCTCGGGGTTAGCTCCTATAATTCACCCCTCCACTTT. It encodes CASSLLGVSSYNSPLHF.

This clone was seen once. This rearrangement joins TRBV27 to TRBJ2-7; D ambiguous. Germline V CDR1 and CDR2: MNHEY, SMNVEV (reference sequence). The germline V and J ends were trimmed by 2 bases and 3 bases, with 8 bases remaining between them. The CDR3 loop spans 13 amino acids. CDR3: CASSLAGVYEQYF. The CDR3 DNA reads as TGTGCCAGCAGTTTAGCAGGCGTCTACGAGCAGTACTTC.

V and J are TRBV10-3 and TRBJ2-2, with a weak D call TRBD1 (6 bases). V was clipped by 2 bases and J by 2 bases, with 18 bases between them. The CDR3 loop spans 18 amino acids. Germline-derived CDR1 and CDR2 are ENHRY and SYGVKD. The CDR3 loop reads CAISETLITGSNTGELFF. CDR3 DNA sequence: TGTGCCATCAGTGAGACTCTAATCACAGGGTCCAACACCGGGGAGCTGTTTTTT.

V is TRBV2 and J is TRBJ2-7, with 7 bases that match TRBD2. V dropped 6 bases and J dropped 3; count of bases not matched to a gene: 5. CDR3 length equals 13 residues. Germline values: CDR1 SNHLY, CDR2 FYNNEI. CDR3 sequence: CASRGGGSYEQYF. The CDR3 DNA reads TGTGCCAGCAGGGGGGGAGGGAGCTACGAGCAGTACTTC.

This clone was recorded only once. This rearrangement joins TRBV19 to TRBJ2-2; D may match TRBD1 or TRBD2 (6 bases each). Trimming left V 0 bases short and J 3 bases short, with 14 bases between. CDR3 size: 17 residues. Germline CDR1 and CDR2: LNHDA and SQIVND (reference sequence). This CDR3 is CASSIETGDMHTGELFF. DNA for the CDR3: TGTGCCAGTAGTATAGAAACGGGGGACATGCACACCGGGGAGCTGTTTTTT.